This TCR beta chain was identified during a study of molecular identifiers for immune sequencing clone quantification. The study's findings and limits: The share of molecules held by clones above 20 RNA copies was over 99% in effector cells and under 1% in naive cells. Identical TCR molecules that share a barcode could lead to an underestimation of highly expanded clone sizes.

TCRdb reprocessed the PCR reads via MiXCR and lists one record per CDR3 protein. Of approximately 590,000 distinct CDR3 sequences in the sample, about 25% were seen once. Germline V gene data show CDR1 as LGHNA and CDR2 as YSLEER. V was trimmed by 0 bases and J by 6 bases, leaving 15 bases between them. The CDR3 covers 16 residues. There are many counts of this clonotype. No antigen is known for it. This chain joins TRBV4-3 and TRBJ2-1, with D perhaps matching TRBD1 (8 bases). This receptor was taken from a human donor in good health. Some libraries in this study had Jurkat cell RNA spiked in. Sequences were obtained from naive CD8+ T cells from blood, with Jurkat cell RNA spiked in. Noted subset: FACS-sorted CD8+CD4-CCR7+CD45RA+ naive T cells. The CDR3 loop is CASSQESAGTGNEQFF. The CDR3 DNA sequence: TGCGCCAGCAGCCAAGAGTCAGCGGGGACAGGCAATGAGCAGTTCTTC.